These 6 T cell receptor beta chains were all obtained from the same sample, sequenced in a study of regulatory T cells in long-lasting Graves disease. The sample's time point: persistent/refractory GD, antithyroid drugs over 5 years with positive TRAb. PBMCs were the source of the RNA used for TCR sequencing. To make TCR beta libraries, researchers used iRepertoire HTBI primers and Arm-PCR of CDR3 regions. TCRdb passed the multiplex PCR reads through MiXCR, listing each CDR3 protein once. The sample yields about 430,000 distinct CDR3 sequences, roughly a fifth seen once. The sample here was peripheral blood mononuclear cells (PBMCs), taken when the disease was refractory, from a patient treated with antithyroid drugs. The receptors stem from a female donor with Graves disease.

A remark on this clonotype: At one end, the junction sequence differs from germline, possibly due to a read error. CDR3 sequence reads: CATGRDLAGGSGNTIYF. The CDR3 nucleotides read TGTGCCACCGGCAGAGACCTGGCAGGGGGATCTGGAAACACCATATATTTT. The chain joins TRBV15 to TRBJ1-3, with TRBD1 identical over 7 bases. Germline V gives CDR1 LNHNV, CDR2 YYDKDF (reference sequence). The CDR3 runs 17 residues. The full variable domain, with the rest looked up from reference TRBV15 and TRBJ1-3, is DAMVIQNPRYQVTQFGKPVTLSCSQTLNHNVMYWYQQKSSQAPKLLFHYYDKDFNNEADTPDNFQSRRPNTSFCFLDIRSPGLGDTAMYLCATGRDLAGGSGNTIYFGEGSWLTVV.

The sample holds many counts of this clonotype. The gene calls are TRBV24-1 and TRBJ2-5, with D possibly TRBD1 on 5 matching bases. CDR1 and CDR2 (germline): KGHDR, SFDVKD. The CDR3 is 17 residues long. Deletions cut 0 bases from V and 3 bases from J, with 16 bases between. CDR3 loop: CATSDLWGFQGEETQYF. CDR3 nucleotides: TGTGCCACCAGTGATTTGTGGGGATTTCAGGGCGAAGAGACCCAGTACTTC.

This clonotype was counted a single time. The CDR3 reads CASRADGTSDTLAKNIQYF. The CDR3 nucleotides read TGTGCCAGTAGGGCCGACGGGACTAGCGATACGCTAGCCAAAAACATTCAGTACTTC. The V and J genes are TRBV19 and TRBJ2-4; TRBD2 matches 10 bases. The CDR3 has 19 amino acids. From germline, CDR1 is LNHDA and CDR2 SQIVND (reference sequence). The junction had 14 bases not matched to a gene; V was cut back by 6 bases and J by 0 bases. The full variable domain, rest sourced from reference TRBV19 and TRBJ2-4, is DGGITQSPKYLFRKEGQNVTLSCEQNLNHDAMYWYRQDPGQGLRLIYYSQIVNDFQKGDIAEGYSVSREKKESFPLTVTSAQKNPTAFYLCASRADGTSDTLAKNIQYFGAGTRLSVL.

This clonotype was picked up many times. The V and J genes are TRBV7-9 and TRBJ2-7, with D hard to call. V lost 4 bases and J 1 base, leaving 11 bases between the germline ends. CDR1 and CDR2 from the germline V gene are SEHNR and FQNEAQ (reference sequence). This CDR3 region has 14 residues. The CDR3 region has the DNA TGTGCCAGCAGCTCTCTACCCCGGTCCTACGAGCAGTACTTC. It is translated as CASSSLPRSYEQYF.

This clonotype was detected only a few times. This CDR3 reads CAIKLREGGTGELFF. CDR3 sequence (DNA): TGTGCCATCAAGCTTCGTGAGGGGGGGACCGGGGAGCTGTTTTTT. This sequence joins TRBV10-3 and TRBJ2-2, with D maybe TRBD2 (7 bases). Germline V gene lookup returns CDR1 ENHRY and CDR2 SYGVKD. The CDR3 is 15 amino acids. V lost 7 bases and J lost 5, with 17 bases in between.

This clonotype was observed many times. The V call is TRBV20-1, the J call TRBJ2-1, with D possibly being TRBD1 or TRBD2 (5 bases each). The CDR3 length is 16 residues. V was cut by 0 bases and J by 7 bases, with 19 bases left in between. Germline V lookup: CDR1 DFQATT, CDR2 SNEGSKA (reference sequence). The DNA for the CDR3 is TGCAGTGCTAGAGATTTTGCAGGGACCGTGGGTAATGAGCAGTTCTTC. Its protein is CSARDFAGTVGNEQFF.